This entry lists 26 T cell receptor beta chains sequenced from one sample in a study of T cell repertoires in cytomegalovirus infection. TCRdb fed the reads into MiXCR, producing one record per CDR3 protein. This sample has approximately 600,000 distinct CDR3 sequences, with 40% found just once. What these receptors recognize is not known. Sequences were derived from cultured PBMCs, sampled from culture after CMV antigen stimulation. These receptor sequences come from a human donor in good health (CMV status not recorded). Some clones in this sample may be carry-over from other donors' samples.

The CDR3 DNA reads as TGTGCCAGCAGCCCTCGGACTAGCGGGAGCCTTGAGCAGTTCTTC. This encodes CASSPRTSGSLEQFF. The rearrangement joins TRBV7-2 to TRBJ2-1; 13 bases match TRBD2. Unmatched junction bases numbered 7, after V lost 5 bases and J lost 9 bases. In germline, CDR1 is SGHTA, CDR2 FQGNSA. This CDR3 has 15 amino acids. Variable domain in full (rest from reference TRBV7-2 and TRBJ2-1): GAGVSQSPSNKVTEKGKDVELRCDPISGHTALYWYRQSLGQGLEFLIYFQGNSAPDKSGLPSDRFSAERTGGSVSTLTIQRTQQEDSAVYLCASSPRTSGSLEQFFGPGTRLTVL.

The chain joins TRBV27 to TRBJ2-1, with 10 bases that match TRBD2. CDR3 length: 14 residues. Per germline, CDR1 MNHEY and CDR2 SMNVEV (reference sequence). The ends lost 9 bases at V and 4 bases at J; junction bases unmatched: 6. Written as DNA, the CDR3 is TGTGCCAGGTTCGGGACTAGCGAATACAATGAGCAGTTCTTC. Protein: CARFGTSEYNEQFF.

CDR3 sequence (DNA): TGCGCCAGCAGCCTAGAGGTGCGACGCTACACAGATACGCAGTATTTT. The encoded protein is CASSLEVRRYTDTQYF. V and J are TRBV4-1 and TRBJ2-3, with D uncertain. V gave up 4 bases and J gave up 2 bases, with 16 bases separating them. This CDR3 has 16 residues. Per germline, CDR1 MGHRA and CDR2 YSYEKL.

In DNA form, the CDR3 reads TGTGCCAGCAGTCCACAGTTAAACTATGGCTACACCTTC. As protein: CASSPQLNYGYTF. This chain uses TRBV6-5 with TRBJ1-2; D call uncertain. This CDR3 is 13 amino acids long. Germline values: CDR1 MNHEY, CDR2 SVGAGI. V was clipped by 5 bases and J by 2 bases, with 9 bases between them.

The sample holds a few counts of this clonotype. CDR3 in amino acids: CASSTTGGNEKLFF. CDR3 DNA sequence: TGTGCCAGCAGCACAACAGGGGGCAATGAAAAACTGTTTTTT. The V call is TRBV7-8, the J call TRBJ1-4; TRBD1 aligns across 9 bases. The length of the CDR3 is 14 residues. Looked up from germline, CDR1 is SGHVS and CDR2 is FQNEAQ. With 5 bases clipped from V and 5 bases from J, the junction kept 3 bases outside the gene matches.

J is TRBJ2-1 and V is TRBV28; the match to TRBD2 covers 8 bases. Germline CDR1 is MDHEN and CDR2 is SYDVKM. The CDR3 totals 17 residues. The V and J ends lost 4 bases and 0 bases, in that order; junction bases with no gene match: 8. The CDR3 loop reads CASSSPGLATSYNEQFF. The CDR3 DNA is TGTGCCAGCAGTTCCCCCGGACTAGCCACCTCCTACAATGAGCAGTTCTTC.

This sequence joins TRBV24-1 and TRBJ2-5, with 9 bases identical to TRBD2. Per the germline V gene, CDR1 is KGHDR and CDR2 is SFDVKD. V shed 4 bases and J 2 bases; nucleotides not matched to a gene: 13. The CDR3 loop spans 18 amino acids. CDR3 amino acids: CATSDRTSGPGPQETQYF. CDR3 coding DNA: TGTGCCACCAGTGACCGCACTAGCGGGCCGGGACCTCAAGAGACCCAGTACTTC.

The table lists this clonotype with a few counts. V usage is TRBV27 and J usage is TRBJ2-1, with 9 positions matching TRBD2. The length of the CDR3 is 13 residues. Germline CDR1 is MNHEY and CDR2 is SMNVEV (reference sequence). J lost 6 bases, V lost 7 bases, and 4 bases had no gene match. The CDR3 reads CASIGGGANEQFF. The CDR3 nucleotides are TGTGCCAGCATTGGCGGGGGGGCCAATGAGCAGTTCTTC.

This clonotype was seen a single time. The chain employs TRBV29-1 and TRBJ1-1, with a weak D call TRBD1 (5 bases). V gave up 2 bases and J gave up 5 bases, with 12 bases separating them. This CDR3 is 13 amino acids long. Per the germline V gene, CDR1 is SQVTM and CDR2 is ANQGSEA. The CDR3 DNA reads TGCAGCGTTGAAACGGGGGTGGATACTGAAGCTTTCTTT. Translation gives CSVETGVDTEAFF.

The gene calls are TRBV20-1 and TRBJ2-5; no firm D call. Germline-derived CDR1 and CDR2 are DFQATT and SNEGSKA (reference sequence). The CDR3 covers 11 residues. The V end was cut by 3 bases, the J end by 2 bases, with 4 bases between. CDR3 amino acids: CSASNQETQYF. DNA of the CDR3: TGCAGTGCTAGTAATCAAGAGACCCAGTACTTC.

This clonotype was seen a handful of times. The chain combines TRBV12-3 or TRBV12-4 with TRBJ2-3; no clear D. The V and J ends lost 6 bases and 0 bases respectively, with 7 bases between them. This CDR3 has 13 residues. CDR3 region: CASREYSTDTQYF. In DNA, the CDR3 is TGTGCCAGCAGGGAGTATAGCACAGATACGCAGTATTTT.

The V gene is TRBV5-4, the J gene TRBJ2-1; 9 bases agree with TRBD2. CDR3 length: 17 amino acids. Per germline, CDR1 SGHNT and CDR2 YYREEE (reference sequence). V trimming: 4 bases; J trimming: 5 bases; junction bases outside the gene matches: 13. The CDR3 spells CASSPDLSGSWDNEQFF. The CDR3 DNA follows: TGTGCCAGCAGCCCCGACCTTAGCGGGAGTTGGGACAATGAGCAGTTCTTC.

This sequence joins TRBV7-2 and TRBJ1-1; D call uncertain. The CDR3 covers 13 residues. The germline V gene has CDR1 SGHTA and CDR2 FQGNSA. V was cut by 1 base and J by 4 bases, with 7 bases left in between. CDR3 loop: CASSLVVRTEAFF. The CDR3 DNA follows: TGTGCCAGCAGCTTAGTCGTGCGCACTGAAGCTTTCTTT.

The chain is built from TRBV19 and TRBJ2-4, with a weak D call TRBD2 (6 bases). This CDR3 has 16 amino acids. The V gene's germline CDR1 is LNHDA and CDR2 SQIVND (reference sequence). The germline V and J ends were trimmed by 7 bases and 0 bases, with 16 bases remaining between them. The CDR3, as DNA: TGTGCCAGTACCCATGCCGGGAGTATAGCCAAAAACATTCAGTACTTC. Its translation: CASTHAGSIAKNIQYF.

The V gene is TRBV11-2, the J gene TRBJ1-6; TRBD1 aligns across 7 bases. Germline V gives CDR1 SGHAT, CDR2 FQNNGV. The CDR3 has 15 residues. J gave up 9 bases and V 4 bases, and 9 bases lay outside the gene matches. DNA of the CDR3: TGTGCCAGCAGCTCCCCTAAACAGGGGATTTCACCCCTCCACTTT. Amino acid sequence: CASSSPKQGISPLHF.

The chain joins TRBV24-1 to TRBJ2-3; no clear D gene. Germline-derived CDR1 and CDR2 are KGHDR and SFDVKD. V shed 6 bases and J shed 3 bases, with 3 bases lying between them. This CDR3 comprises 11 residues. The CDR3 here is CATSRTDTQYF. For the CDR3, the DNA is TGTGCCACCAGTAGGACAGATACGCAGTATTTT.

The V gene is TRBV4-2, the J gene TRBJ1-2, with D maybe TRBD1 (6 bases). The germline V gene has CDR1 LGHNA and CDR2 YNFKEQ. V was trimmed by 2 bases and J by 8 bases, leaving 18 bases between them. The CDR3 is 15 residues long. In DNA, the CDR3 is TGTGCCAGCAGCCAAAGGGGGTCAGGGGTGAGGGGCTACACCTTC. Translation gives CASSQRGSGVRGYTF.

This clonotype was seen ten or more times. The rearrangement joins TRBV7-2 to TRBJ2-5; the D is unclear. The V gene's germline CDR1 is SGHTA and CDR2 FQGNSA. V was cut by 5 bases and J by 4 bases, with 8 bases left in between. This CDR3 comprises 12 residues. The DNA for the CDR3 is TGTGCCAGCAGCCAAGCCTTAGAGACCCAGTACTTC. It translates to CASSQALETQYF.

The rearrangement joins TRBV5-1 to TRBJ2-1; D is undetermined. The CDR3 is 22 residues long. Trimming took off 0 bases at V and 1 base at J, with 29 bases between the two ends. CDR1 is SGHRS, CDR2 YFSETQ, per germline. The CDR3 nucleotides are TGCGCCAGCAGCTTGGCTCTGGATCCGGACGCCCTATTCCCTGGGTCCTACAATGAGCAGTTCTTC. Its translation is CASSLALDPDALFPGSYNEQFF. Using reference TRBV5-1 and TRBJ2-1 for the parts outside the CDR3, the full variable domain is KAGVTQTPRYLIKTRGQQVTLSCSPISGHRSVSWYQQTPGQGLQFLFEYFSETQRNKGNFPGRFSGRQFSNSRSEMNVSTLELGDSALYLCASSLALDPDALFPGSYNEQFFGPGTRLTVL.

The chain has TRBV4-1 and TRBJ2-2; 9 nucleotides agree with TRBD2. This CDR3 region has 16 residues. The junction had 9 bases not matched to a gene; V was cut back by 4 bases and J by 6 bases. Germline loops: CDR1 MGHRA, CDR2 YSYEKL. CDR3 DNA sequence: TGCGCCAGCAGCCTTTTAGCGGGGGTATATTCCGGGGAGCTGTTTTTT. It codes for CASSLLAGVYSGELFF.

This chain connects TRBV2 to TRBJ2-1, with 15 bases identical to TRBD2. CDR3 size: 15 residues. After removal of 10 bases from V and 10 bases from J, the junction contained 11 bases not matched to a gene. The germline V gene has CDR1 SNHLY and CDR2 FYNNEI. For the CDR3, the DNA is TGTGCCACCACAGGACTAGCGGGAGGGCCTCGGGAGCAGTTCTTC. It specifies CATTGLAGGPREQFF.

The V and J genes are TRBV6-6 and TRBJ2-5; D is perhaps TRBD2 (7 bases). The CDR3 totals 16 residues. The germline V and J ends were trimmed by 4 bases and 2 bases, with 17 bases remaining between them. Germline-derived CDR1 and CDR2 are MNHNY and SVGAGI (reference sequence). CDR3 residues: CASSSVWRGLQETQYF. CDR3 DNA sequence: TGTGCCAGCAGTTCGGTTTGGCGGGGGCTTCAAGAGACCCAGTACTTC.

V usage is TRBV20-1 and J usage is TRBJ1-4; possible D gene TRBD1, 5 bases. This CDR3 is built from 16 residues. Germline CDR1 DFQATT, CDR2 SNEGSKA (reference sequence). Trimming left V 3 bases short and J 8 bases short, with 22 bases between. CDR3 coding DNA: TGCAGTGCTAGCCCGGGACTTTCCGGATATAGGGAAAAACTGTTTTTT. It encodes CSASPGLSGYREKLFF.

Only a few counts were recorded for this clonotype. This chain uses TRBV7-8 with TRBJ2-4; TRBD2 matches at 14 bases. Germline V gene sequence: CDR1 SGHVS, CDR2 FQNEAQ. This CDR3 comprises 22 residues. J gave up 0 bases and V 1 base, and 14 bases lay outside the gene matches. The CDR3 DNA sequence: TGTGCCAGCAGCTTAGATTGGGAGGGACTAGCGGGAGCCCTATTAGCCAAAAACATTCAGTACTTC. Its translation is CASSLDWEGLAGALLAKNIQYF.

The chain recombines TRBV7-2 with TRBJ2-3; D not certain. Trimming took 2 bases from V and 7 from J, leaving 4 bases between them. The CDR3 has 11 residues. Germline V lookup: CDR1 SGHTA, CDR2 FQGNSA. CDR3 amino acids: CASSLTNTQYF. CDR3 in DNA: TGTGCCAGCAGCTTAACAAATACGCAGTATTTT.

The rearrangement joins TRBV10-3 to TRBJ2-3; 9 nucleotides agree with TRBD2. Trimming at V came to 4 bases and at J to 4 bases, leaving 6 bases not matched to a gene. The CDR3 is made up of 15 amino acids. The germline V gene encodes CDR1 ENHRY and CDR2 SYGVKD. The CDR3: CAISGGGADADTQYF. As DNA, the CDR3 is TGTGCCATCAGTGGCGGGGGGGCCGATGCAGATACGCAGTATTTT.